This section outlines one T cell receptor (beta chain) sequence together with its context. Antigen specificity is unknown. Specified time point: week 35, safety follow-up. With topical imiquimod, each dose of the vaccine consisted of 300 ug of mutant IDH1 20-mer peptide. The donors' diagnosis was new WHO grade 3 or 4 astrocytoma that was IDH1-mutant and ATRX-lost. This entry is derived from a study of a mutant IDH1 vaccine in newly diagnosed glioma. Study summary: Patients began vaccination 4-6 weeks after radiotherapy alone, or with temozolomide cycles.

The CDR3 is 14 residues long. V lost 8 bases and J lost 3, with 16 bases in between. CDR1 and CDR2 (germline): SGHAT, FQNNGV. Using immunoSEQ multiplex PCR, the repertoire was profiled, and TCRdb retains in-frame clones only, with some absent. The data show about 32,000 clones, about four fifths seen once. The gene calls are TRBV11-2 and TRBJ2-5, with D perhaps assigned TRBD1 or TRBD2 (5 bases each). The receptor's source is a man aged 40-49 years with glioma. Some clones in this sample may be carry-over from other donors' samples. Sequenced here: PBMCs, sampled from a glioma patient whose treatment included an IDH1 peptide vaccine. CDR3 nucleotide sequence: TGTGCCAGCCGCATGGCTAGCAGGGAAGAGACCCAGTACTTC. Translated, it gives CASRMASREETQYF.